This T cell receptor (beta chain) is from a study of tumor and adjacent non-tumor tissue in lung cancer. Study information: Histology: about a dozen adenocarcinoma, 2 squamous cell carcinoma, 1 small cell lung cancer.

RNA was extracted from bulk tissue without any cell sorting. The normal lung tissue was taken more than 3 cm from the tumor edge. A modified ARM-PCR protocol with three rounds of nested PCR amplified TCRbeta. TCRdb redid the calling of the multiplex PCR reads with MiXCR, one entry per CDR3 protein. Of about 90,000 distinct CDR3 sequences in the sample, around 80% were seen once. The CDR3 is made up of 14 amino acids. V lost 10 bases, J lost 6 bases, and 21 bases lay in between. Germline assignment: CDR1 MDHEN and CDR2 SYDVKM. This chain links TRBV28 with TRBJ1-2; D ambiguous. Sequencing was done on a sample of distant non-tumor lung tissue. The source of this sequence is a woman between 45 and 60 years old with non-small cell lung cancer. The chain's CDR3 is CAITSMARTDGYTF. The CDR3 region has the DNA TGTGCCATCACCTCGATGGCCCGTACGGATGGCTACACCTTC.